Listed below are T cell receptor beta chains from one sample, sequenced in a study of blood T cells in healthy people across ages. One entry per CDR3 protein results from TCRdb running MiXCR on the 5' RACE reads. The sample consists of over 600,000 distinct CDR3 sequences, more than 50% of them appearing once. The sample taken for sequencing was blood. These TCRs come from a man in his forties in good health. Each CDR3 is given with its conserved first and last residue. Fields, in order: D gene, J gene, clone size, V gene, CDR3 protein, CDR3 DNA. The D gene is left open where the match is weak. Clone sizes are given selectively: once, few, many, or a class where the clone is expanded.

d_call: TRBD2
j_call: TRBJ2-1
clone_size: few
v_call: TRBV28
cdr3_aa: CASTVGGASYNEQFF
cdr3_nt: TGTGCCAGCACGGTCGGGGGGGCTTCCTACAATGAGCAGTTCTTC

d_call: TRBD2
j_call: TRBJ2-7
clone_size: .
v_call: TRBV28
cdr3_aa: CASRLASGAYEQYF
cdr3_nt: TGTGCCAGCAGGTTGGCTAGCGGAGCTTACGAGCAGTACTTC

d_call: .
j_call: TRBJ2-7
clone_size: .
v_call: TRBV20-1
cdr3_aa: CSARVGGYSYEQYF
cdr3_nt: TGCAGTGCTAGAGTGGGTGGGTACTCCTACGAGCAGTACTTC

d_call: .
j_call: TRBJ2-5
clone_size: .
v_call: TRBV20-1
cdr3_aa: CSARDYGQTSLRGQETQYF
cdr3_nt: TGCAGTGCTAGAGATTATGGCCAAACCTCCTTAAGGGGGCAAGAGACCCAGTACTTC

d_call: .
j_call: TRBJ2-7
clone_size: few
v_call: TRBV29-1
cdr3_aa: CSVELGWTDSFEQYF
cdr3_nt: TGCAGCGTTGAATTGGGATGGACAGACTCGTTCGAGCAGTACTTC

d_call: .
j_call: TRBJ2-1
clone_size: few
v_call: TRBV20-1
cdr3_aa: CSAPGASVYNEQFF
cdr3_nt: TGCAGTGCCCCTGGGGCTAGCGTATACAATGAGCAGTTCTTC

d_call: .
j_call: TRBJ2-7
clone_size: few
v_call: TRBV10-3
cdr3_aa: CAISESVVPGSYF
cdr3_nt: TGTGCCATCAGTGAGTCAGTCGTCCCCGGATCGTACTTC

d_call: TRBD1
j_call: TRBJ2-7
clone_size: .
v_call: TRBV5-1
cdr3_aa: CASSPGDRRGGEQYF
cdr3_nt: TGCGCCAGCAGCCCGGGGGACAGGCGAGGAGGCGAGCAGTACTTC

d_call: .
j_call: TRBJ2-5
clone_size: few
v_call: TRBV7-2
cdr3_aa: CASSQPGLRRETQYF
cdr3_nt: TGTGCCAGCAGCCAGCCGGGACTCCGCCGAGAGACCCAGTACTTC

d_call: TRBD2
j_call: TRBJ2-5
clone_size: .
v_call: TRBV5-1
cdr3_aa: CASSLGTSGVTETQYF
cdr3_nt: TGCGCCAGCAGCTTGGGGACTAGCGGGGTAACAGAGACCCAGTACTTC

d_call: .
j_call: TRBJ1-1
clone_size: few
v_call: TRBV11-2
cdr3_aa: CASSLDLIILDSTEAFF
cdr3_nt: TGTGCCAGCAGCTTAGATCTTATTATTTTGGATAGCACTGAAGCTTTCTTT

d_call: .
j_call: TRBJ1-1
clone_size: .
v_call: TRBV9
cdr3_aa: CASSAPGRGSVAFF
cdr3_nt: TGTGCCAGCAGCGCCCCGGGGCGGGGCTCGGTGGCTTTCTTT

d_call: .
j_call: TRBJ1-4
clone_size: .
v_call: TRBV2
cdr3_aa: CASSESRGREKLFF
cdr3_nt: TGTGCCAGCAGTGAAAGTCGTGGGCGTGAAAAACTGTTTTTT

d_call: TRBD2
j_call: TRBJ2-7
clone_size: .
v_call: TRBV7-3
cdr3_aa: CAGSITSGAPYEQYF
cdr3_nt: TGTGCCGGCAGCATTACTAGCGGGGCTCCCTACGAGCAGTACTTC

d_call: TRBD1
j_call: TRBJ1-2
clone_size: .
v_call: TRBV27
cdr3_aa: CASSSQGAFLYYGYTF
cdr3_nt: TGTGCCAGCAGTTCACAGGGGGCGTTTTTGTACTATGGCTACACCTTC

d_call: .
j_call: TRBJ2-5
clone_size: .
v_call: TRBV27
cdr3_aa: CASKPTGMETQYF
cdr3_nt: TGTGCCAGCAAACCTACAGGGATGGAGACCCAGTACTTC

d_call: .
j_call: TRBJ2-3
clone_size: .
v_call: TRBV20-1
cdr3_aa: CSATETTSTDTQYF
cdr3_nt: TGCAGTGCCACAGAAACTACTAGCACAGATACGCAGTATTTT

d_call: .
j_call: TRBJ2-7
clone_size: .
v_call: TRBV7-2
cdr3_aa: CASSKDRIGEQYF
cdr3_nt: TGTGCCAGCAGCAAAGACAGGATCGGGGAGCAGTACTTC